One sample yielded the 22 T cell receptor beta chains listed below, sequenced in a study of blood T cell repertoires in COVID-19. Produced via immunoSEQ multiplex PCR; TCRdb's table is partial and in-frame only. The sample contains 280,000 or so clones, over 85% of which appear only once. Sequencing was performed on PBMCs or T cells enriched from blood (not recorded which). Source of these receptors: a woman in her fifties or sixties who had been exposed to COVID-19.

The chain uses TRBV2 and TRBJ1-3; D is undetermined. Germline CDR1 SNHLY, CDR2 FYNNEI. With 0 bases removed from V and 11 bases from J, the gap between germline ends came to 11 bases. This CDR3 is 13 amino acids long. As DNA, the CDR3 is TGTGCCAGCAGTGAAGCGCTGACATTGGCCATATATTTT. As protein: CASSEALTLAIYF. Full variable domain (remainder filled in from reference TRBV2 and TRBJ1-3): EPEVTQTPSHQVTQMGQEVILRCVPISNHLYFYWYRQILGQKVEFLVSFYNNEISEKSEIFDDQFSVERPDGSNFTLKIRSTKLEDSAMYFCASSEALTLAIYFGEGSWLTVV.

Only one count was recorded for this clone. The rearrangement links TRBV7-2 to TRBJ2-7; 11 bases line up with TRBD1. The CDR3 consists of 16 residues. Germline V gene sequence: CDR1 SGHTA, CDR2 FQGNSA. The junction had 9 bases not matched to a gene; V was cut back by 2 bases and J by 6 bases. The CDR3 loop is CASSLSSDRGLSEQYF. The CDR3 bases are TGTGCCAGCAGCTTATCTTCGGACAGGGGGCTAAGCGAGCAGTACTTC.

This rearrangement joins TRBV10-3 to TRBJ2-3; 7 bases agree with TRBD2. The CDR3 runs 17 residues. The V and J ends lost 5 bases and 6 bases, in that order; junction bases with no gene match: 17. CDR1 is ENHRY and CDR2 is SYGVKD in the germline V gene. The CDR3 DNA follows: TGTGCCATCAGTTCCGGAAGCGGGACTCAATCGGCGGATACGCAGTATTTT. This gives the protein CAISSGSGTQSADTQYF.

This clone was observed a few times. The V gene is TRBV19, the J gene TRBJ2-7, with D perhaps matching TRBD2 (6 bases). Germline assignment: CDR1 LNHDA and CDR2 SQIVND (reference sequence). V was clipped by 5 bases and J by 5 bases, with 16 bases between them. The CDR3 extends over 14 amino acids. The CDR3 protein is CASSRLGTAHEQYF. The CDR3 DNA reads TGTGCCAGTAGTCGACTAGGAACCGCGCACGAGCAGTACTTC.

The rearrangement links TRBV28 to TRBJ1-5; no definite D call. The CDR3 runs to 15 residues. CDR1 and CDR2 (germline): MDHEN, SYDVKM. Trimming removed 6 bases from V and 9 bases from J, with 21 bases in between. The DNA of the CDR3 is TGTGCCAGCAGCAGTCCCCCACCCACCCCTTTGCCCCAGCATTTT. It yields the protein CASSSPPPTPLPQHF.

The V gene is TRBV11-3, the J gene TRBJ2-4; D is perhaps TRBD1 (6 bases). The CDR3 spans 13 residues. The germline V and J ends were trimmed by 4 bases and 9 bases, with 13 bases remaining between them. Germline CDR1 reads SGHNT; CDR2 reads YENEEA. The CDR3 nucleotides read TGTGCCAGCAGCTCAGGGGCCAGGGGCATTCAGTACTTC. Its translation: CASSSGARGIQYF.

The genes are TRBV28 and TRBJ1-4; tentatively, D is TRBD1 (5 bases). The length of the CDR3 is 13 residues. The V end was cut by 7 bases, the J end by 5 bases, with 11 bases between. From germline, CDR1 is MDHEN and CDR2 SYDVKM. CDR3 DNA: TGTGCCAGCACCACAGGTCTCAATGAAAAACTGTTTTTT. It translates to CASTTGLNEKLFF. The full variable domain, with the rest looked up from reference TRBV28 and TRBJ1-4, is DVKVTQSSRYLVKRTGEKVFLECVQDMDHENMFWYRQDPGLGLRLIYFSYDVKMKEKGDIPEGYSVSREKKERFSLILESASTNQTSMYLCASTTGLNEKLFFGSGTQLSVL.

To note about this clone: Because it lacks the conserved phenylalanine or tryptophan at the end, this CDR3 is likely a read error. Because the CDR3's place on the DNA is in doubt, the DNA is left out and the CDR3 is given as listed by TCRdb. The rearrangement joins TRBV3-1 (or the pseudogene TRBV3-2) to TRBJ2-7; TRBD1, as called in the table, went unchecked against the DNA. The V gene's germline CDR1 is LGHDT and CDR2 YNNKEL (reference sequence). The CDR3 spans 9 amino acids, including both terminal residues. The CDR3 loop reads CAREDSCKL.

The chain has TRBV7-8 and TRBJ1-3, with D possibly matching TRBD1 (5 bases). V lost 5 bases to trimming and J lost 0 bases, with 17 bases between them. The CDR3 runs 17 residues. Germline CDR1 SGHVS, CDR2 FQNEAQ. This CDR3 reads CASSPPWGPSSGNTIYF. The CDR3 DNA reads as TGTGCCAGCAGCCCCCCCTGGGGCCCAAGCTCTGGAAACACCATATATTTT.

The rearrangement joins TRBV27 to TRBJ2-7, with 9 bases aligning to TRBD1. V was clipped by 7 bases and J by 5 bases; unmatched bases: 15. This CDR3 spans 16 amino acids. CDR1 and CDR2 (germline): MNHEY, SMNVEV (reference sequence). The CDR3 loop is CASTRRRTGVAHEQYF. The CDR3 nucleotides read TGTGCCAGCACCCGCCGCCGGACAGGGGTTGCGCACGAGCAGTACTTC.

The chain employs TRBV28 and TRBJ1-5, with D possibly matching TRBD1 (6 bases). CDR1 MDHEN and CDR2 SYDVKM come from the germline V gene. The V gene lost 6 bases and the J gene lost 1 base, with 16 bases spanning the gap. CDR3 size: 16 residues. CDR3 sequence: CASRPPGGLSNQPQHF. The CDR3 bases are TGTGCCAGCAGACCTCCGGGGGGGCTAAGCAATCAGCCCCAGCATTTT.

This chain joins TRBV19 and TRBJ2-5; a weak D match, TRBD1 (5 bases). Per germline, CDR1 LNHDA and CDR2 SQIVND (reference sequence). Trimming left V 5 bases short and J 5 bases short, with 15 bases between. The CDR3 loop spans 14 amino acids. The CDR3 spells CASSSDRGRETQYF. CDR3 nucleotide sequence: TGTGCCAGTAGTTCCGACAGAGGAAGGGAGACCCAGTACTTC.

This chain connects TRBV6-5 to TRBJ1-5; D possibly corresponds to TRBD1 (5 bases). The germline V and J ends were trimmed by 6 bases and 2 bases, with 11 bases remaining between them. Germline CDR1 reads MNHEY; CDR2 reads SVGAGI. The length of the CDR3 is 14 residues. This CDR3 is CASSRAGGNQPQHF. CDR3 sequence (DNA): TGTGCCAGCAGCAGGGCAGGAGGCAATCAGCCCCAGCATTTT.

This clone was observed a handful of times. The chain is built from TRBV10-3 and TRBJ1-1, with D tentatively TRBD1 (6 bases). V was clipped by 4 bases and J by 4 bases, with 16 bases between them. The CDR3 runs 15 residues. Germline V CDR1 and CDR2: ENHRY, SYGVKD. The CDR3 bases are TGTGCCATCAGTGTGTTATCAGGGGTGTTCACTGAAGCTTTCTTT. Its translation is CAISVLSGVFTEAFF.

This clone was observed once. The chain joins TRBV27 to TRBJ1-2; TRBD1 matches 9 bases. Germline values: CDR1 MNHEY, CDR2 SMNVEV (reference sequence). The trim removed 6 bases at V and 7 bases at J, leaving 6 bases unmatched. The CDR3 covers 13 residues. Here the CDR3 DNA reads TGTGCCAGCAGGCACAGGGGGCTGGGTGGCTACACCTTC. Translating gives CASRHRGLGGYTF.

V and J are TRBV6-4 and TRBJ2-1; the D gene is possibly TRBD1 (5 bases). The V gene lost 3 bases and the J gene lost 5 bases, with 11 bases spanning the gap. This CDR3 is built from 14 residues. Germline loops: CDR1 MRHNA, CDR2 SNTAGT. In nucleotides, the CDR3 is TGTGCCAGCAGTGATTCAGGGTTTAACAATGAGCAGTTCTTC. Translating gives CASSDSGFNNEQFF.

The rearrangement links TRBV29-1 to TRBJ1-2, with TRBD1 identical over 11 bases. Trimming at V came to 6 bases and at J to 4 bases, leaving 4 bases not matched to a gene. This CDR3 is 13 amino acids long. The germline gives CDR1 SQVTM, CDR2 ANQGSEA. Written as DNA, the CDR3 is TGCAGCGTCCCGGGACAGGGGGGCTATGGCTACACCTTC. It yields the protein CSVPGQGGYGYTF.

The CDR3 spells CAWTRAGSYGYTF. The CDR3 nucleotides read TGTGCCTGGACCCGGGCCGGGAGCTATGGCTACACCTTC. This chain joins TRBV30 and TRBJ1-2; D gene uncertain. Germline loops: CDR1 GTSNPN, CDR2 SVGIG (reference sequence). The CDR3 loop spans 13 amino acids. The V and J ends lost 4 bases and 4 bases respectively, with 13 bases between them. Full variable domain (remainder filled in from reference TRBV30 and TRBJ1-2): SQTIHQWPATLVQPVGSPLSLECTVEGTSNPNLYWYRQAAGRGLQLLFYSVGIGQISSEVPQNLSASRPQDRQFILSSKKLLLSDSGFYLCAWTRAGSYGYTFGSGTRLTVV.

The chain couples TRBV6-5 to TRBJ2-1; TRBD2 aligns across 15 bases. In germline, CDR1 is MNHEY, CDR2 SVGAGI. V was clipped by 7 bases and J by 4 bases; unmatched bases: 2. The CDR3 length is 15 residues. CDR3 DNA sequence: TGTGCCAGCACGGGGACTAGCGGGGGGTACAATGAGCAGTTCTTC. Encoded protein: CASTGTSGGYNEQFF.

V usage is TRBV11-3 and J usage is TRBJ2-7; D is perhaps TRBD1 (6 bases). This CDR3 region has 17 residues. V shed 2 bases and J shed 0 bases, with 17 bases lying between them. In germline, CDR1 is SGHNT, CDR2 YENEEA. The CDR3 DNA is TGTGCCAGCAGCTTACCTCTGGGGGCCTCGAGCTCCTACGAGCAGTACTTC. Its protein is CASSLPLGASSSYEQYF.

The chain carries TRBV9 and TRBJ2-7; TRBD1 agrees at 8 bases. V shed 4 bases, J shed 2 bases, and the junction held 5 bases outside the gene matches. CDR1 is SGDLS, CDR2 YYNGEE, per germline. CDR3 length: 14 residues. CDR3 coding DNA: TGTGCCAGCAGCACCGGACAGGGAACCTACGAGCAGTACTTC. Its translation is CASSTGQGTYEQYF. The variable domain in full, with the rest retrieved from reference TRBV9 and TRBJ2-7, is DSGVTQTPKHLITATGQRVTLRCSPRSGDLSVYWYQQSLDQGLQFLIQYYNGEERAKGNILERFSAQQFPDLHSELNLSSLELGDSALYFCASSTGQGTYEQYFGPGTRLTVT.

The gene calls are TRBV21-1 and TRBJ2-5; the table's D gene call, TRBD2, was not cross checked with the DNA. TRBV21-1 is reported as a pseudogene. The CDR3 totals 18 residues. CDR3 nucleotides: TGTGCCAGCAGCCTCCGAAGTGGACTAGCGGGTACCTCACGGACCCAGTACTTC. Translated, it gives CASSLRSGLAGTSRTQYF.